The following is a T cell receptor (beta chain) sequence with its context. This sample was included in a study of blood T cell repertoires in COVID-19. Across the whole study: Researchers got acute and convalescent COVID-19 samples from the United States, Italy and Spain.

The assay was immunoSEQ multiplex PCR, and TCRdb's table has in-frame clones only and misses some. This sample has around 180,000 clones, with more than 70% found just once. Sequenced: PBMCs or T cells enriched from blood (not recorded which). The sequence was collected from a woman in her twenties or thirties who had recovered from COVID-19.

The CDR3 DNA follows: TGTGCCATCAGTTCCTCTGGAGGGTTCTCCTACGAGCAGTACTTC. Translation gives CAISSSGGFSYEQYF. The chain recombines TRBV10-3 with TRBJ2-7; tentative D call: TRBD2 (6 bases). The CDR3 loop spans 15 amino acids. V was pared by 5 bases and J by 0 bases, with 14 bases between. Germline assignment: CDR1 ENHRY and CDR2 SYGVKD.